The T cell receptor beta chain under discussion was sequenced for a study of OX40 agonist ivuxolimab in advanced cancers. Assay used: immunoSEQ multiplex PCR; TCRdb lists only in-frame clones, some missing. The sample comprises about 82,000 clones, about 86% of which are singletons, and 6.5% rests with the top ten. V lost 2 bases, J lost 5 bases, and 7 bases lay in between. Germline assignment: CDR1 MNHEY and CDR2 SVGAGI. The CDR3 consists of 12 residues. The chain links TRBV6-5 to TRBJ2-7; no clear D gene. The clonotype originates from an adult with an advanced solid tumor such as melanoma, head and neck, liver or kidney cancer. This specimen consisted of CD4+ or CD8+ T cells sorted from blood, obtained in a trial of the OX40 agonist ivuxolimab. This CDR3 is CASSYIGNEQYF. CDR3 sequence (DNA): TGTGCCAGCAGTTACATAGGGAACGAGCAGTACTTC.